One and the same sample provided the 23 T cell receptor beta chains below, sequenced in a study of blood T cell repertoires in COVID-19. Assay: immunoSEQ multiplex PCR; the TCRdb copy retains only in-frame clones and omits some. The sample yields about 310,000 clones, approximately 89% seen once. Sequenced: peripheral blood. The receptors here all came from a woman between 45 and 65 years old who had recovered from COVID-19.

This clone occurred many times. The V gene is TRBV30, the J gene TRBJ2-3; 9 bases map to TRBD2. The germline V gene has CDR1 GTSNPN and CDR2 SVGIG (reference sequence). With V trimmed by 3 bases and J by 2 bases, 15 bases remained unmatched. CDR3 length: 18 residues. DNA of the CDR3: TGTGCCTGGAGACGTGTGTTCGGGACTAGCAGCTTCACAGATACGCAGTATTTT. Amino acids: CAWRRVFGTSSFTDTQYF.

V is TRBV6-5 and J is TRBJ1-2, with no clear D. CDR3 size: 13 residues. The germline gives CDR1 MNHEY, CDR2 SVGAGI. The V gene lost 6 bases and the J gene lost 3 bases, with 11 bases spanning the gap. The CDR3 reads CASSRGLYYGYTF. CDR3 in DNA: TGTGCCAGCAGCCGAGGGTTGTACTATGGCTACACCTTC.

The V call is TRBV28, the J call TRBJ2-4; 9 positions agree with TRBD1. The CDR3 covers 16 residues. Trimming removed 5 bases from V and 4 bases from J; junction bases left unmatched: 9. CDR1 is MDHEN, CDR2 SYDVKM, per germline. The CDR3 sequence is CASSGRDRVRKNIQYF. In DNA form, the CDR3 reads TGTGCCAGCAGTGGACGGGACAGGGTCAGGAAAAACATTCAGTACTTC.

In regard to this clone: Different DNA sequences within this sample yield the same CDR3. The rearrangement joins TRBV28 to TRBJ1-5; 11 bases are a match to TRBD1. CDR1 is MDHEN and CDR2 is SYDVKM in the germline V gene. This CDR3 is built from 15 residues. V was pared by 6 bases and J by 7 bases, with 8 bases of the junction left unmatched. CDR3 sequence: CASSLGTGGWQPQHF. The CDR3 DNA reads TGTGCCAGCAGCCTCGGGACAGGGGGTTGGCAGCCCCAGCATTTT.

The V and J genes are TRBV5-1 and TRBJ2-1; 7 positions match TRBD1. Germline lookup yields CDR1 SGHRS and CDR2 YFSETQ. The length of the CDR3 is 15 residues. With 6 bases clipped from V and 4 bases from J, the junction kept 10 bases outside the gene matches. The CDR3 DNA follows: TGCGCCAGCAATCTTGAGGGACAGCCATACAATGAGCAGTTCTTC. Protein product: CASNLEGQPYNEQFF.

The rearrangement links TRBV6-5 to TRBJ1-4, with D tentatively TRBD1 (5 bases). Trimming pared 6 bases from V and 5 bases from J, leaving 16 bases between. Germline V gives CDR1 MNHEY, CDR2 SVGAGI. This CDR3 is 15 amino acids long. The DNA for the CDR3 is TGTGCCAGCAGCCTAGGGGTGGGGATAAATGAAAAACTGTTTTTT. Residues: CASSLGVGINEKLFF.

V usage is TRBV12-3 or TRBV12-4 and J usage is TRBJ1-5, with D possibly TRBD1 on 5 matching bases. V was cut by 3 bases and J by 7 bases, with 10 bases left in between. The CDR3 consists of 13 residues. CDR3 in amino acids: CASSFWAGQPQHF. For the CDR3, the DNA is TGTGCCAGCAGTTTCTGGGCAGGGCAGCCCCAGCATTTT.

The gene calls are TRBV29-1 and TRBJ2-5; D is unclear. Trimming took 6 bases from V and 3 from J, leaving 11 bases between them. The germline CDR1 and CDR2 sequences are SQVTM and ANQGSEA. The CDR3 spans 12 residues. The DNA for the CDR3 is TGCAGCGTAGGAGTTGCGAAAGAGACCCAGTACTTC. Its translation is CSVGVAKETQYF.

The chain joins TRBV27 to TRBJ1-3, with 7 bases that match TRBD1. This CDR3 contains 15 residues. Germline CDR1 and CDR2: MNHEY and SMNVEV (reference sequence). The trim removed 6 bases at V and 0 bases at J, leaving 5 bases unmatched. The CDR3 spells CASRKTGFSGNTIYF. The CDR3 nucleotides read TGTGCCAGCAGGAAGACAGGGTTCTCTGGAAACACCATATATTTT.

The rearrangement joins TRBV5-3 to TRBJ2-3, with 9 positions matching TRBD1. TRBV5-3 qualifies as an ORF whose function is uncertain. Trimming at V came to 3 bases and at J to 6 bases, leaving 11 bases not matched to a gene. The CDR3 loop spans 16 amino acids. The CDR3 loop reads CARSSLWDRDPDTQYF. In DNA, the CDR3 is TGTGCCAGAAGCTCTTTGTGGGACAGGGATCCGGATACGCAGTATTTT.

This sequence joins TRBV28 and TRBJ1-1, with D uncertain. Germline CDR1 reads MDHEN; CDR2 reads SYDVKM. V was trimmed by 3 bases and J by 8 bases, leaving 10 bases between them. The length of the CDR3 is 12 residues. The CDR3 protein is CASSFMIREAFF. Here the CDR3 DNA reads TGTGCCAGCAGTTTTATGATCAGGGAAGCTTTCTTT.

The chain recombines TRBV10-3 with TRBJ1-1, with a tentative D call TRBD1 (5 bases). Trimming removed 7 bases at V and 1 base at J, with 13 bases between. This CDR3 is 14 amino acids long. Germline CDR1 and CDR2: ENHRY and SYGVKD. CDR3 residues: CAITPGVGNTEAFF. In nucleotides, the CDR3 is TGTGCCATCACCCCGGGGGTGGGGAACACTGAAGCTTTCTTT.

This chain uses TRBV7-2 with TRBJ2-7; TRBD1 might be the D (6 bases). The CDR3 has 13 amino acids. V was shortened by 0 bases and J by 3 bases, with 6 bases between the two germline ends. CDR1 and CDR2 from the germline V gene are SGHTA and FQGNSA. CDR3 nucleotide sequence: TGTGCCAGCAGCTTAGCGGACAGCTACGAGCAGTACTTC. Translating it yields CASSLADSYEQYF.

The rearrangement links TRBV7-6 to TRBJ1-6; 9 bases map to TRBD1. The germline CDR1 and CDR2 sequences are SGHVS and FNYEAQ. With 2 bases clipped from V and 8 bases from J, the junction kept 4 bases outside the gene matches. The CDR3 has 15 residues. CDR3 DNA: TGTGCCAGCAGCTTAAGGGACAGGGCGGATTCACCCCTCCACTTT. It is translated as CASSLRDRADSPLHF.

The CDR3 DNA is TGTGCCAGCAGCTCCGTATGGCCTAGCGGGGGGAATCCTTCCTACAATGAGCAGTTCTTC. Protein sequence: CASSSVWPSGGNPSYNEQFF. The chain has TRBV5-5 and TRBJ2-1, with 11 positions matching TRBD2. Germline V CDR1 and CDR2: SGHKS, YYEKEE (reference sequence). The CDR3 is made up of 20 amino acids. The V segment lost 3 bases and the J segment 1 base; nucleotides outside the gene matches: 15. Drawing the rest from reference TRBV5-5 and TRBJ2-1, the complete variable domain is DAGVTQSPTHLIKTRGQQVTLRCSPISGHKSVSWYQQVLGQGPQFIFQYYEKEERGRGNFPDRFSARQFPNYSSELNVNALLLGDSALYLCASSSVWPSGGNPSYNEQFFGPGTRLTVL.

The CDR3 nucleotides read TGTGCCAGCAGCGTAGCAGGGGGCCACACCGGGGAGCTGTTTTTT. Translation gives CASSVAGGHTGELFF. The rearrangement joins TRBV9 to TRBJ2-2; 8 bases match TRBD1. Trimming removed 0 bases from V and 3 bases from J; junction bases left unmatched: 1. The CDR3 is 15 amino acids. Germline CDR1 reads SGDLS; CDR2 reads YYNGEE.

This chain links TRBV27 with TRBJ1-2, with D maybe TRBD1 (6 bases). Germline V gene sequence: CDR1 MNHEY, CDR2 SMNVEV (reference sequence). The CDR3 loop spans 13 amino acids. V was clipped by 7 bases and J by 2 bases, with 11 bases between them. The CDR3 DNA is TGTGCCAGCACAACACAGGGAAACTATGGCTACACCTTC. Translating it yields CASTTQGNYGYTF.

The gene calls are TRBV4-3 and TRBJ1-2; D not certain. Germline loops: CDR1 LGHNA, CDR2 YSLEER. The CDR3 extends over 15 amino acids. Trimming left V 3 bases short and J 0 bases short, with 11 bases between. The chain's CDR3 is CASSQEQSANYGYTF. Written as DNA, the CDR3 is TGCGCCAGCAGCCAGGAGCAGTCAGCTAACTATGGCTACACCTTC.

J is TRBJ1-1 and V is TRBV5-6; possibly TRBD1 for D (6 bases). V was cut by 1 base and J by 7 bases, with 8 bases left in between. The CDR3 has 12 amino acids. Germline CDR1 and CDR2: SGHDT and YYEEEE. The CDR3 DNA sequence: TGTGCCAGCAGCTTGCGGGACAATGAAGCTTTCTTT. As protein: CASSLRDNEAFF.

V usage is TRBV28 and J usage is TRBJ1-6, with a tentative D call TRBD1 (5 bases). The V end lost 3 bases, the J end lost 8 bases, and 11 bases lay between the germline ends. The CDR3 contains 14 residues. In germline, CDR1 is MDHEN, CDR2 SYDVKM. CDR3 amino acids: CASSFQGSYSPLHF. CDR3 in DNA: TGTGCCAGCAGTTTTCAGGGAAGTTATTCACCCCTCCACTTT.

In DNA form, the CDR3 reads TGTGCCAGCAGCTTAGATCGGGGTCCAGGGGGCGCAAACTATGGCTACACCTTC. Protein product: CASSLDRGPGGANYGYTF. The J gene is TRBJ1-2, the V gene TRBV7-2, with TRBD1 matching over 8 bases. The CDR3 extends over 18 amino acids. Germline values: CDR1 SGHTA, CDR2 FQGNSA. Unmatched junction bases numbered 12, after V lost 1 base and J lost 2 bases.

This clone is a singleton in its sample. The rearrangement joins TRBV19 to TRBJ1-2; the match to TRBD1 covers 9 bases. CDR3 size: 14 residues. V trimming: 5 bases; J trimming: 8 bases; junction bases outside the gene matches: 9. In germline, CDR1 is LNHDA, CDR2 SQIVND (reference sequence). The CDR3 sequence is CASSPSRDRDGYTF. CDR3 nucleotides: TGTGCCAGTAGTCCGTCCCGGGACAGGGACGGCTACACCTTC.

This clone has more than one count but fewer than ten. This chain uses TRBV6-5 with TRBJ2-7; 10 bases map to TRBD1. This CDR3 is built from 14 residues. Per the germline V gene, CDR1 is MNHEY and CDR2 is SVGAGI. With 6 bases clipped from V and 2 bases from J, the junction kept 4 bases outside the gene matches. Written as DNA, the CDR3 is TGTGCCAGCAGGACAGGGGGCATCGCCTACGAGCAGTACTTC. Translation gives CASRTGGIAYEQYF.